The entry below describes one T cell receptor (beta chain). These data belong to a study of blood T cell repertoires in COVID-19. Profiling relied on immunoSEQ multiplex PCR, and the TCRdb table lists in-frame clones only, not all of them. Among fewer than 350,000 clones, roughly nine tenths were seen once, and the ten largest hold approximately 5.5%. Sequenced input: PBMCs or T cells enriched from blood (not recorded which). This TCR was sampled from a man aged 55 to 70 who had recovered from COVID-19.

The CDR3 DNA is TGTGCCAGCAGTGAGCGATCGGGACAGAGATTGAACACTGAAGCTTTCTTT. It yields the protein CASSERSGQRLNTEAFF. The chain combines TRBV27 with TRBJ1-1; the match to TRBD1 covers 7 bases. Germline V lookup: CDR1 MNHEY, CDR2 SMNVEV (reference sequence). With V trimmed by 5 bases and J by 0 bases, 12 bases remained unmatched. The CDR3 totals 17 residues.